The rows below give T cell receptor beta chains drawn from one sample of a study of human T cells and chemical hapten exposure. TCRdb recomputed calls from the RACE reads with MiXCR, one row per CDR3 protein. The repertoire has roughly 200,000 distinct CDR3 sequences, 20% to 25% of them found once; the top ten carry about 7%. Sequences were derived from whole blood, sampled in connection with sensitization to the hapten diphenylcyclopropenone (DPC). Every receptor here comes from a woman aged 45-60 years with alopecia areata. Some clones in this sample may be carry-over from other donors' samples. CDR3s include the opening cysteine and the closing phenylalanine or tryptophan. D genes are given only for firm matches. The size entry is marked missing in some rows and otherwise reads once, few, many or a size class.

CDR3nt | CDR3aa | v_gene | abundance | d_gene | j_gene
TGTGCCAGCAGCTCTCTCGACGCGGATCAGCCCCAGCATTTT | CASSSLDADQPQHF | TRBV11-2 | - | - | TRBJ1-5
TGCAGCGTCACAGGGGGCACTGAAGCTTTCTTT | CSVTGGTEAFF | TRBV29-1 | few | TRBD1 | TRBJ1-1
TGTGCCATCAGTGACGGGCAGGGGAGCGATTCACCCCTCCACTTT | CAISDGQGSDSPLHF | TRBV10-3 | - | - | TRBJ1-6
TGCAGTGCTAGTCTAGCGGGAGGTAGAGAGACCCAGTACTTC | CSASLAGGRETQYF | TRBV20-1 | - | TRBD2 | TRBJ2-5
TGCAGCGTTGAGGTCTTGCAGGGGAATGGCTACACCTTC | CSVEVLQGNGYTF | TRBV29-1 | few | - | TRBJ1-2
TGTGCCAGCAGTCCCCACTCAGGGGGTGGTGGTGGGGAGCTGTTTTTT | CASSPHSGGGGGELFF | TRBV12-3/TRBV12-4 | - | TRBD1 | TRBJ2-2
TGCGCCAGCGGGCTCGACTCTGGAAACACCATATATTTT | CASGLDSGNTIYF | TRBV5-1 | - | - | TRBJ1-3
TGCGCCAGCAGGGTCGGACAAAATCAGCCCCAGCATTTT | CASRVGQNQPQHF | TRBV5-1 | - | - | TRBJ1-5
TGCAGCGCCGGGACTAGCGCGTTCAATGAGCAGTTCTTC | CSAGTSAFNEQFF | TRBV29-1 | many | TRBD2 | TRBJ2-1
TGTGCCAGCAGTTACAGCTCCTACGAGCAGTACTTC | CASSYSSYEQYF | TRBV6-2/TRBV6-3 | many | - | TRBJ2-7
TGTGCCAGCAGCTTGGGACTAGCGGGAGGGGGTAACTACTACGAGCAGTACTTC | CASSLGLAGGGNYYEQYF | TRBV7-8 | few | TRBD2 | TRBJ2-7
TGTGCCACCAGCAGAGAGGGCCAGGGGCAAAATCAGCCCCAGCATTTT | CATSREGQGQNQPQHF | TRBV15 | - | - | TRBJ1-5
TGTGCCAGCACAGGGGGCAGGGATGGCTACACCTTC | CASTGGRDGYTF | TRBV11-2 | - | TRBD1 | TRBJ1-2
TGCAGCGGACAGGGGTCTAACTATGGCTACACCTTC | CSGQGSNYGYTF | TRBV29-1 | - | TRBD1 | TRBJ1-2
TGTGCCAGCAGCTTTTCGGCCTCAAACATTCAGTACTTC | CASSFSASNIQYF | TRBV11-2 | many | - | TRBJ2-4
TGTGCCAGCAGCCCCCGACTAGTTCAGGGAAGTGAGCAGTTCTTC | CASSPRLVQGSEQFF | TRBV7-9 | - | - | TRBJ2-1
TGTGCCATCACGCGGACAGTCGATTCACCCCTCCACTTT | CAITRTVDSPLHF | TRBV10-3 | - | - | TRBJ1-6
TGTGCCAGCAGCCCCCTCTTCGGCGGGGAGCTGTTTTTT | CASSPLFGGELFF | TRBV7-7 | - | - | TRBJ2-2
TGCGCCAGCAGCTCAGCGTGGACTAGCGGGAGCCCTTACCCCTACAATGAGCAGTTCTTC | CASSSAWTSGSPYPYNEQFF | TRBV5-1 | few | TRBD2 | TRBJ2-1
TGCAGCGTTGAGGCCGTATCGACCGGGGAGCTGTTTTTT | CSVEAVSTGELFF | TRBV29-1 | - | - | TRBJ2-2
TGTGCCAGCAGTTCGGATATCTACGAGCAGTACTTC | CASSSDIYEQYF | TRBV6-2/TRBV6-3 | few | - | TRBJ2-7
TGTGCCAGCAGCTTTCTGTGGGGTGCTGGGCAGGTAGGCGAGCAGTACTTC | CASSFLWGAGQVGEQYF | TRBV7-9 | - | - | TRBJ2-7
TGTGCCAGCCCGCTTGGACGCATCTTAGAGACCCAGTACTTC | CASPLGRILETQYF | TRBV6-1 | - | - | TRBJ2-5
TGTGCCAGCAGTTTCGCGAGGGATCGACAGCCCCAGCATTTT | CASSFARDRQPQHF | TRBV27 | - | - | TRBJ1-5
TGTGCCAGCAGCCGAGGGACTAGCGGGGGGGTTGAGCAGTACTTC | CASSRGTSGGVEQYF | TRBV7-2 | - | TRBD2 | TRBJ2-7
TGCGCCAGCAGCTTGGAGGGACAGGCCCAAGAGACCCAGTACTTC | CASSLEGQAQETQYF | TRBV5-1 | - | TRBD1 | TRBJ2-5
TGTGCCAGCAGCTTGTCCGGGAACCATAATGAGCAGTTCTTC | CASSLSGNHNEQFF | TRBV7-9 | - | - | TRBJ2-1
TGTGCCATCGGAGGTTCCGGGGAGCTGTTTTTT | CAIGGSGELFF | TRBV10-3 | - | - | TRBJ2-2
TGCAGCGTTGAAGATCGAAAAACTAGCTGGGGGAACAATGAGCAGTTCTTC | CSVEDRKTSWGNNEQFF | TRBV29-1 | few | - | TRBJ2-1
TGCAGCGTTGTGAGCGGGAGCACAGATACGCAGTATTTT | CSVVSGSTDTQYF | TRBV29-1 | - | - | TRBJ2-3
TGTGCCAGCAGCGTAGGCGCGGGCGGCGCGTGGGAGCAGTTCTTC | CASSVGAGGAWEQFF | TRBV9 | - | - | TRBJ2-1
TGTGCCAGCAGCTTGGTCCAGCGGGTCCAAGAGAACCAGTACTTC | CASSLVQRVQENQYF | TRBV5-4 | - | - | TRBJ2-5
TGCAGTGCTAGAGATATCGGCTCGGTCCAAGAGACCCAGTACTTC | CSARDIGSVQETQYF | TRBV20-1 | - | - | TRBJ2-5
TGTGCCAGCAGCTATCCGGGAGGATTAATCGCTTTCTTT | CASSYPGGLIAFF | TRBV12-3/TRBV12-4 | - | - | TRBJ1-1
TGCAGTGCTAGAGATTCTGATAGGGTCGGGGACGAGCAGTACTTC | CSARDSDRVGDEQYF | TRBV20-1 | - | - | TRBJ2-7
TGCACCAGCACTCCGGACTGGATTGGGGAGCAGTACTTC | CTSTPDWIGEQYF | TRBV1 | - | - | TRBJ2-7
TGTGCCAGCAGTTTCCCTCGGGACAGCTCCTACGAGCAGTACTTC | CASSFPRDSSYEQYF | TRBV28 | few | TRBD1 | TRBJ2-7
TGTGCCAGCTCGGAGACAGGGTCTCTCGGTGAGCAGTTCTTC | CASSETGSLGEQFF | TRBV14 | few | TRBD1 | TRBJ2-1
TGTGCCGGCTCGGAGGAACTTCCTTATAGTTCACCCCTCCACTTT | CAGSEELPYSSPLHF | TRBV2 | - | - | TRBJ1-6